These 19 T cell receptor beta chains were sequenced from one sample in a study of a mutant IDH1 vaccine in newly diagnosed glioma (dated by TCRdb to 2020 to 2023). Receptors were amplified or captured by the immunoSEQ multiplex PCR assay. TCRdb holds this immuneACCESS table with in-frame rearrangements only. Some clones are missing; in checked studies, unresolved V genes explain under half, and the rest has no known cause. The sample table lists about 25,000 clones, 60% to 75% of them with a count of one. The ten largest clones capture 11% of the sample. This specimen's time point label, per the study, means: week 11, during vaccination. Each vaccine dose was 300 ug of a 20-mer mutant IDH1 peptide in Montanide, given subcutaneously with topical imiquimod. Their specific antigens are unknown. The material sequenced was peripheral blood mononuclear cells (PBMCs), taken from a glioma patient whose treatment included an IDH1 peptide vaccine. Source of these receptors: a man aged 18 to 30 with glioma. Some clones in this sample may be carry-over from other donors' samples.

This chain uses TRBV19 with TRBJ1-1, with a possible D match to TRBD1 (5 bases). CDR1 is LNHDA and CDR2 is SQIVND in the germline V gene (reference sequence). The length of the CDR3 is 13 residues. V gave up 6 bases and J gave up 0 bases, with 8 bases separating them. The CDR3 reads CASRGPLNTEAFF. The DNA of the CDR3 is TGTGCCAGTAGGGGGCCCTTGAACACTGAAGCTTTCTTT.

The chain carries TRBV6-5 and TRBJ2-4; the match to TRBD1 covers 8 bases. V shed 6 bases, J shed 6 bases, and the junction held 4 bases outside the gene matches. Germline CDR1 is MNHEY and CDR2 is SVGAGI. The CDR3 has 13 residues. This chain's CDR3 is CASRAGTGNIQYF. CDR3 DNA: TGTGCCAGCAGAGCCGGGACAGGAAACATTCAGTACTTC.

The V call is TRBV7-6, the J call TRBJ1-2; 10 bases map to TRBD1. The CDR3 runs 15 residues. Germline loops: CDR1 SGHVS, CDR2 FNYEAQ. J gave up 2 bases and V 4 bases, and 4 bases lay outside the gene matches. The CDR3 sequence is CASSSPGQGNYGYTF. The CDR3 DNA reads TGTGCCAGCAGCTCACCGGGACAGGGGAACTATGGCTACACCTTC. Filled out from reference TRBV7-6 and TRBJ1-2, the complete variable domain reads GAGVSQSPRYKVTKRGQDVALRCDPISGHVSLYWYRQALGQGPEFLTYFNYEAQQDKSGLPNDRFSAERPEGSISTLTIQRTEQRDSAMYRCASSSPGQGNYGYTFGSGTRLTVV.

This chain's CDR3 is CASSGDATNEKLFF. CDR3 bases: TGTGCCAGCAGTGGGGACGCAACTAATGAAAAACTGTTTTTT. The chain has TRBV2 and TRBJ1-4; D might be TRBD1 (5 bases). Deletions cut 4 bases from V and 0 bases from J, with 6 bases between. The CDR3 covers 14 residues. Germline V gives CDR1 SNHLY, CDR2 FYNNEI.

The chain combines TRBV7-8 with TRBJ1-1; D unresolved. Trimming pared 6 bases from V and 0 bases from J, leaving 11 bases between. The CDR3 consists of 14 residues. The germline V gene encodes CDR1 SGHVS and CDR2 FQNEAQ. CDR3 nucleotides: TGTGCCAGCAGGCTTACGCAGCTGAACACTGAAGCTTTCTTT. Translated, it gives CASRLTQLNTEAFF. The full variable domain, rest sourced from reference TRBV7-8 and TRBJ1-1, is GAGVSQSPRYKVAKRGQDVALRCDPISGHVSLFWYQQALGQGPEFLTYFQNEAQLDKSGLPSDRFFAERPEGSVSTLKIQRTQQEDSAVYLCASRLTQLNTEAFFGQGTRLTVV.

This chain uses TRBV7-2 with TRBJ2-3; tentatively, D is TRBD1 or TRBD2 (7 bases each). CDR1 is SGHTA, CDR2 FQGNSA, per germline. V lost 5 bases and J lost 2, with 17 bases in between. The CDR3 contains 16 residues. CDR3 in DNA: TGTGCCAGCAGCCGGGGGGACAGAATATCCACAGATACGCAGTATTTT. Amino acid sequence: CASSRGDRISTDTQYF.

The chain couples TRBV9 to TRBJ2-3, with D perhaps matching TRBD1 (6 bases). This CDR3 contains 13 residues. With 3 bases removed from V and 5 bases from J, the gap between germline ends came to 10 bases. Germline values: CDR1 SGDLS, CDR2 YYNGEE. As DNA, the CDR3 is TGTGCCAGCAGCGCTACAGGGAGAGATACGCAGTATTTT. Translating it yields CASSATGRDTQYF. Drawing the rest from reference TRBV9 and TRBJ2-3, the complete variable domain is DSGVTQTPKHLITATGQRVTLRCSPRSGDLSVYWYQQSLDQGLQFLIQYYNGEERAKGNILERFSAQQFPDLHSELNLSSLELGDSALYFCASSATGRDTQYFGPGTRLTVL.

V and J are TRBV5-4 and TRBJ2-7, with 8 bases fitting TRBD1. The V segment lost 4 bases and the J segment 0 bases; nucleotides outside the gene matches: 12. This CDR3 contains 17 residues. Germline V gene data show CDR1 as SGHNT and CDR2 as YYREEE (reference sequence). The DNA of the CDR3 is TGTGCCAGCAGCCCGCCCCCGGGACAGGAATTCTCCTACGAGCAGTACTTC. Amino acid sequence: CASSPPPGQEFSYEQYF.

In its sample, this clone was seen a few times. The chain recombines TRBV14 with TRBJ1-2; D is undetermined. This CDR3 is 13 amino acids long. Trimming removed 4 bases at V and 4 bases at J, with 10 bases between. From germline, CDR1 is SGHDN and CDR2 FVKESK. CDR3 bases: TGTGCCAGCAGCCTAACAGAGACCTATGGCTACACCTTC. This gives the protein CASSLTETYGYTF.

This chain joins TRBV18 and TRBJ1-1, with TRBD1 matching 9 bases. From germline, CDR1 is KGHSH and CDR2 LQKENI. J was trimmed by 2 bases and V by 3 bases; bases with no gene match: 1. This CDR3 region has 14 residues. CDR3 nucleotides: TGTGCCAGCTCACCGGACAGGGGCAACACTGAAGCTTTCTTT. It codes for CASSPDRGNTEAFF.

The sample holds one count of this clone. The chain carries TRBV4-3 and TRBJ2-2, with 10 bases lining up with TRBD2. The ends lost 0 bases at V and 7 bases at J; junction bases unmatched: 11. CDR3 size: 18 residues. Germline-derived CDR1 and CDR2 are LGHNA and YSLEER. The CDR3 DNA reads TGCGCCAGCAGCCAAGATCCGGCTAGCGGGGGCGGGGACGGGGAGCTGTTTTTT. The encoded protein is CASSQDPASGGGDGELFF.

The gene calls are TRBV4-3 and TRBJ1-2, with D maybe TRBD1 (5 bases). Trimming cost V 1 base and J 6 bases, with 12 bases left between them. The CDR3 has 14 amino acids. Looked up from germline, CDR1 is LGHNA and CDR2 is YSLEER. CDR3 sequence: CASSQVNGADGYTF. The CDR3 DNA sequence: TGCGCCAGCAGCCAAGTAAACGGGGCCGATGGCTACACCTTC.

The CDR3 sequence: CASSEVRNAQEQYF. For the CDR3, the DNA is TGTGCCAGCAGTGAAGTCAGGAACGCCCAGGAGCAGTACTTC. V usage is TRBV2 and J usage is TRBJ2-7; D is ambiguous. V lost 1 base and J 7 bases, leaving 14 bases between the germline ends. Germline V CDR1 and CDR2: SNHLY, FYNNEI. This CDR3 contains 14 residues. The full variable domain, completed using reference TRBV2 and TRBJ2-7, is EPEVTQTPSHQVTQMGQEVILRCVPISNHLYFYWYRQILGQKVEFLVSFYNNEISEKSEIFDDQFSVERPDGSNFTLKIRSTKLEDSAMYFCASSEVRNAQEQYFGPGTRLTVT.

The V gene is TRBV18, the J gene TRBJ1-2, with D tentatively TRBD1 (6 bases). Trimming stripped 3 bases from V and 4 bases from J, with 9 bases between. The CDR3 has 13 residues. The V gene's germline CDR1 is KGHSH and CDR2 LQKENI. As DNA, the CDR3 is TGTGCCAGCTCACCCTCGGACAGCTATGGCTACACCTTC. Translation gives CASSPSDSYGYTF.

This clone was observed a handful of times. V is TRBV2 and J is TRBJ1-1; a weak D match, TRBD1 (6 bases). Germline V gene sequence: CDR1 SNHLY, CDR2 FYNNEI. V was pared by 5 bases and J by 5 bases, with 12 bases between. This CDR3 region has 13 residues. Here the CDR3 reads CASSKEGGTEAFF. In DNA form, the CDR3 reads TGTGCCAGCAGTAAAGAAGGGGGAACTGAAGCTTTCTTT.

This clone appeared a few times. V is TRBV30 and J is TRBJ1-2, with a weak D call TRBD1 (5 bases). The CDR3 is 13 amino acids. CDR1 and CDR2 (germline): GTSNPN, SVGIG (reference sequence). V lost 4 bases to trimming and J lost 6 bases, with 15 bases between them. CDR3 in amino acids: CAWNSGAPNGYTF. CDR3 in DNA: TGTGCCTGGAACTCTGGGGCGCCTAATGGCTACACCTTC.

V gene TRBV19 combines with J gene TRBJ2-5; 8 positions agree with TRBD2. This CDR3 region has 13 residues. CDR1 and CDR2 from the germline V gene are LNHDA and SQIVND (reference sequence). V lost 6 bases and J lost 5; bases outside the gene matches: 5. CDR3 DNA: TGTGCCAGTAGCGGGAGGGCCACGGAGACCCAGTACTTC. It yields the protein CASSGRATETQYF.

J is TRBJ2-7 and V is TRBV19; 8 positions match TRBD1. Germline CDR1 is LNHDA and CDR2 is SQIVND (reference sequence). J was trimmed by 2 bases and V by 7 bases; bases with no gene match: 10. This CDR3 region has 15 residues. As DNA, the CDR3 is TGTGCCAGTACCCCGAAGGGGACAGGAGCCTACGAGCAGTACTTC. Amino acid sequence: CASTPKGTGAYEQYF.

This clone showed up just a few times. The CDR3, as DNA: TGTGCCAGCAGTTGGGGGGGAGGGCCGCGGGAGCAGTACTTC. This translates into CASSWGGGPREQYF. The chain joins TRBV27 to TRBJ2-7, with 7 nucleotides matching TRBD2. The CDR3 contains 14 residues. Germline CDR1 is MNHEY and CDR2 is SMNVEV (reference sequence). V dropped 4 bases and J dropped 7; count of bases not matched to a gene: 10.